The T cell receptor beta chain described here comes from a study of beta chain features in type 1 diabetes. Findings and caveats of the study: Insertions at VDJ junctions were less frequent in type 1 diabetes patients. These patients also deleted more nucleotides at the same junctions.

Every bit of the isolated RNA underwent reverse transcription, so sequencing read expressed TCRB transcripts. TCRdb's table, derived via immunoSEQ multiplex PCR, lists solely in-frame clones and lacks some. This sample has hundreds of thousands of clones, with around 15% found just once. Turning to this clone: No antigen is known for it.

V lost 3 bases and J lost 6, with 17 bases in between. The CDR3 loop spans 15 amino acids. Per germline, CDR1 GTSNPN and CDR2 SVGIG (reference sequence). The TCR sequence derives from a man aged 18 to 35 in good health. Sequencing used naive CD4+ T cells from blood. This chain joins TRBV30 and TRBJ2-2, with D possibly called TRBD1 or TRBD2 (7 bases each). The CDR3: CAWRQGREHAGELFF. The CDR3 bases are TGTGCCTGGAGACAGGGGAGGGAACACGCCGGGGAGCTGTTTTTT.